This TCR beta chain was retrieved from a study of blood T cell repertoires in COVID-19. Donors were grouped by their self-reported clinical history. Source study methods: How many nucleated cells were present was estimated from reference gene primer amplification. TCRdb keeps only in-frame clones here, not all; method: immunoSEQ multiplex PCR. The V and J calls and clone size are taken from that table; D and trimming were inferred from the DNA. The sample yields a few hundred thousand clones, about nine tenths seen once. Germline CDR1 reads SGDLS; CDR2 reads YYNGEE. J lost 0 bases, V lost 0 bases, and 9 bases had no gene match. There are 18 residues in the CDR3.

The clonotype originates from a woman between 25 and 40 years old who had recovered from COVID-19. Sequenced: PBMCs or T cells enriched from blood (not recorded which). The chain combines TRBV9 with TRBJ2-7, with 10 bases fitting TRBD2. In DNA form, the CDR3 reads TGTGCCAGCAGCGTAGAAGTTCCACTAGCGGGAAGCTCCTACGAGCAGTACTTC. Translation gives CASSVEVPLAGSSYEQYF. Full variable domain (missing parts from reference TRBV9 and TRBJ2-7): DSGVTQTPKHLITATGQRVTLRCSPRSGDLSVYWYQQSLDQGLQFLIQYYNGEERAKGNILERFSAQQFPDLHSELNLSSLELGDSALYFCASSVEVPLAGSSYEQYFGPGTRLTVT.